The clone carrying this T cell receptor (beta chain) was counted at least ten times. This record comes from a study of T cells in Graves' hyperthyroidism and ophthalmopathy. TCR beta CDR3 regions were amplified from RNA transcripts. An initial round of RT-PCR targeting the TCR CDR3 relied on the HTBI primer set. One entry per CDR3 protein results from TCRdb running MiXCR on the multiplex PCR reads. The data hold about 350,000 distinct CDR3 sequences, with approximately 19% observed a single time. The germline V gene encodes CDR1 SGHAT and CDR2 FQNNGV. The V end was cut by 0 bases, the J end by 5 bases, with 10 bases between. The CDR3 runs to 14 residues.

Sequenced: blood. The sequence was obtained from a woman in her late teens or twenties with Graves' hyperthyroidism. The chain links TRBV11-2 to TRBJ2-5; unclear D gene. CDR3 DNA: TGTGCCAGCAGCTTAGAGAACCTTAGCGAGACCCAGTACTTC. Protein sequence: CASSLENLSETQYF.